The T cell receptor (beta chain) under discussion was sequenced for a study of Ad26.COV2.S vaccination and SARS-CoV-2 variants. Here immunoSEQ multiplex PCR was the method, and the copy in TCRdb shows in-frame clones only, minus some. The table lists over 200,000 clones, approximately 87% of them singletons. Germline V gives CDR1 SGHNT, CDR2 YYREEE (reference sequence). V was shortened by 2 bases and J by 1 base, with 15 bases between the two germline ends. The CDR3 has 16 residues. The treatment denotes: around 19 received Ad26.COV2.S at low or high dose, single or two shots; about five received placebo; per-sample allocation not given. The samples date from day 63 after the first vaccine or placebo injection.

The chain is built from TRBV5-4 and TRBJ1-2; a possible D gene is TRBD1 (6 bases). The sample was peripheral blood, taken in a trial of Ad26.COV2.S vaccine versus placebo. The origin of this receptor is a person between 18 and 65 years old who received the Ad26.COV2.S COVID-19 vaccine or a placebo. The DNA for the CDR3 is TGTGCCAGCAGCTTCTTCACGGGACAAGATAACTATGGCTACACCTTC. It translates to CASSFFTGQDNYGYTF.